The 3 T cell receptor beta chains below were found in one sample sequenced in a study of blood T cell repertoires in COVID-19. The repertoire was sequenced with immunoSEQ multiplex PCR; TCRdb's copy has only in-frame clones and lacks some. Of 130,000 to 150,000 clones listed, about 88% were seen once; the top ten hold more than 2%. The material sequenced was peripheral blood. These receptors all come from a human donor with acute or convalescent COVID-19. The donor label of this sample is uncertain.

J is TRBJ2-2 and V is TRBV27; weak D call: TRBD2 (5 bases). The CDR3 loop spans 13 amino acids. V lost 4 bases and J lost 7, with 10 bases in between. Germline lookup yields CDR1 MNHEY and CDR2 SMNVEV (reference sequence). CDR3 bases: TGTGCCAGCAGTTCCCTTGGGAGCGGGGAGCTGTTTTTT. Translated: CASSSLGSGELFF.

The CDR3 nucleotides read TGTGCCACCGCCGGGACTAGCGGGAGGGGCACCGGGGAGCTGTTTTTT. Protein sequence: CATAGTSGRGTGELFF. V gene TRBV24-1 combines with J gene TRBJ2-2, with 16 bases matching TRBD2. CDR3 length equals 16 residues. V dropped 9 bases and J dropped 4; count of bases not matched to a gene: 4. Germline V gene lookup returns CDR1 KGHDR and CDR2 SFDVKD.

The chain employs TRBV6-2 or TRBV6-3 and TRBJ2-7, with D possibly TRBD2 on 5 matching bases. CDR3 size: 15 residues. Trimming cost V 7 bases and J 2 bases, with 18 bases left between them. Germline CDR1 and CDR2: MNHEY and SVGEGT. In DNA, the CDR3 is TGTGCCAGCACCCCGACGGGGATAGCCACCTACGAGCAGTACGTC. Amino acids: CASTPTGIATYEQYV.